The text below deals with one T cell receptor beta chain. Its antigen is unidentified. The final CDR3 position lacks the conserved phenylalanine or tryptophan, pointing to a likely read error. Amplification of TCR beta CDR3 regions used RNA as the template. The TCR CDR3 was amplified in a first-round RT-PCR using the HTBI primer set. One entry per CDR3 protein results from TCRdb running MiXCR on the multiplex PCR reads. The data contain 450,000 to 600,000 distinct CDR3 sequences, 20% of them singletons. This sample was taken from a study of T cells in Graves' hyperthyroidism and ophthalmopathy. The CDR3 runs 13 residues. Germline CDR1 DFQATT, CDR2 SNEGSKA (reference sequence). V was clipped by 4 bases and J by 6 bases; unmatched bases: 8. Researchers barred patients who had uncontrolled infection, other autoimmune disease, pregnancy or lactation. Each diagnosis was grounded in clinical symptoms, serum thyroxine and TRAb, thyroid ultrasound, and orbital computed tomography.

Findings of the study overall: Clonotypes that were expanded in thyroid above 0.001 mostly appeared in blood too.

This clonotype originated in a man aged 40-50 years with Graves' ophthalmopathy. This rearrangement joins TRBV20-1 to TRBJ1-2; 7 nucleotides align to TRBD1. Sample: blood. The CDR3 coding sequence is TGCAGTGCTATCCGAGACAGGGATGATGGCTACACCCTC. It is translated as CSAIRDRDDGYTL.